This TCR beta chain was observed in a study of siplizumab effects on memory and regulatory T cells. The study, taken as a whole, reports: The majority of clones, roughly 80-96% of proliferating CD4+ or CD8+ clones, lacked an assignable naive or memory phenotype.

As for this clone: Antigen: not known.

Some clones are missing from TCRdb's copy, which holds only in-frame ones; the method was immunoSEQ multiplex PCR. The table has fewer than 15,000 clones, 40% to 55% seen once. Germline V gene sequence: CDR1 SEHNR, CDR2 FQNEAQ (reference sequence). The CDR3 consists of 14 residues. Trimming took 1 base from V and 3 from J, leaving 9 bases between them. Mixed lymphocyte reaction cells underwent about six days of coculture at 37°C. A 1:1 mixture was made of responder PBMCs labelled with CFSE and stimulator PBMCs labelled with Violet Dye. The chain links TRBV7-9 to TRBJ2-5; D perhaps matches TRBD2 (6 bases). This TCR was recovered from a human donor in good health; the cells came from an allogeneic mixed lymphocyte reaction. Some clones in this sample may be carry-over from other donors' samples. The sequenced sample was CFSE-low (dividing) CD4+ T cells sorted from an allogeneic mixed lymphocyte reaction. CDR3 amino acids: CASSLVWGEETQYF. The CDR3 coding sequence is TGTGCCAGCAGCTTAGTTTGGGGGGAAGAGACCCAGTACTTC. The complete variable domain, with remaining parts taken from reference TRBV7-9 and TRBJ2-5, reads DTGVSQNPRHKITKRGQNVTFRCDPISEHNRLYWYRQTLGQGPEFLTYFQNEAQLEKSRLLSDRFSAERPKGSFSTLEIQRTEQGDSAMYLCASSLVWGEETQYFGPGTRLLVL.